This is a list of T cell receptor beta chains from one sample in a study of somatic mutations in cytotoxic T cells in rheumatoid arthritis. Data came from immunoSEQ multiplex PCR; TCRdb stores just in-frame clones and leaves some out. The profile covers roughly 16,000 clones, with around 80% appearing a single time and approximately 17% taken by the ten largest. The sample taken for sequencing was CD8+ T cells sorted from blood. These TCRs come from a woman aged 45-60 years with rheumatoid arthritis. The CDR3 runs from the conserved cysteine through the conserved F or W. Each record gives: J gene, D gene, V gene, clone size, CDR3 protein, CDR3 DNA. D genes are given only for firm matches. Clone size appears in some rows only: once, few, many, or a class for an expanded clone.

TRBJ2-7 TRBD2 TRBV4-1 - CASSHPSGSGYEQYF TGCGCCAGCAGCCACCCTAGCGGGAGTGGCTACGAGCAGTACTTC
TRBJ1-5 - TRBV19 - CASSIRGTQRQPQHF TGTGCCAGTAGTATAAGGGGGACTCAACGGCAGCCCCAGCATTTT
TRBJ2-2 - TRBV27 once CASSSYGANTGELFF TGTGCCAGCAGTTCCTACGGCGCGAACACCGGGGAGCTGTTTTTT
TRBJ2-1 TRBD2 TRBV6-1 - CASNLSGGDNEQFF TGTGCCAGCAACCTTAGCGGGGGGGACAATGAGCAGTTCTTC
TRBJ2-6 - TRBV7-9 - CASRGGAGANVLTF TGTGCCAGCAGAGGGGGGGCTGGGGCCAACGTCCTGACTTTC
TRBJ2-3 TRBD2 TRBV2 once CASSVPEVAGPSSTDTQYF TGTGCCAGCAGTGTCCCGGAGGTAGCGGGACCTTCTAGCACAGATACGCAGTATTTT
TRBJ1-5 - TRBV19 - CASSLRGPNQPQHF TGTGCCAGTAGTCTTCGGGGGCCCAATCAGCCCCAGCATTTT
TRBJ2-7 TRBD2 TRBV7-2 - CASSHTSGAYEQYF TGTGCCAGCAGCCATACTAGCGGGGCCTACGAGCAGTACTTC
TRBJ1-6 TRBD1 TRBV27 - CASSPDRSSYNSPLHF TGTGCCAGCAGCCCGGACAGGAGCTCCTATAATTCACCCCTCCACTTT
TRBJ2-1 TRBD1 TRBV29-1 - CSVGQGDPSEQFF TGCAGCGTAGGACAGGGTGATCCCAGTGAGCAGTTCTTC
TRBJ2-7 - TRBV6-5 - CASSYADSYEQYF TGTGCCAGCAGTTACGCGGACTCCTACGAGCAGTACTTC
TRBJ2-7 - TRBV5-6 few CASSLAAYEQYF TGTGCCAGCAGCTTGGCGGCCTACGAGCAGTACTTC
TRBJ1-2 - TRBV5-1 once CASYEGPRGYTF TGCGCCAGCTATGAGGGACCCCGGGGCTACACCTTC
TRBJ2-7 - TRBV21-1 - CASSPLGWGRSSYEQYF TGTGCCAGCAGCCCTCTAGGGTGGGGCAGGAGCTCCTACGAGCAGTACTTC
TRBJ1-2 TRBD1 TRBV2 once CASSPGQGAFGYTF TGTGCCAGCAGCCCGGGACAGGGGGCATTTGGCTACACCTTC
TRBJ2-1 - TRBV28 - CASKTDSSYNEQFF TGTGCCAGCAAAACTGACAGCTCCTACAATGAGCAGTTCTTC
TRBJ1-2 - TRBV30 - CAWNRETYGYTF TGTGCCTGGAACCGGGAGACCTATGGCTACACCTTC
TRBJ1-1 - TRBV7-9 once CASSSLVDSTEAFF TGTGCCAGCAGCTCGCTGGTGGACAGCACTGAAGCTTTCTTT
TRBJ2-7 - TRBV11-2 - CASSLDGVEQYF TGTGCCAGCAGCTTAGATGGGGTTGAGCAGTACTTC
TRBJ1-5 - TRBV27 few CASSSTLSNQPQHF TGTGCCAGCAGTTCGACACTTAGCAATCAGCCCCAGCATTTT
TRBJ2-7 - TRBV27 - CASSFPGGEQYF TGTGCCAGCAGTTTCCCAGGTGGCGAGCAGTACTTC
TRBJ1-1 - TRBV6-5 - CASSVGTEAFF TGTGCCAGCAGCGTGGGGACTGAAGCTTTCTTT
TRBJ2-2 TRBD2 TRBV6-1 once CASSEWGGSTGELFF TGTGCCAGCAGTGAGTGGGGGGGGAGCACCGGGGAGCTGTTTTTT
TRBJ2-3 - TRBV4-3 - CASSQGSGTPSTDTQYF TGCGCCAGCAGCCAAGGCTCCGGGACTCCCAGCACAGATACGCAGTATTTT
TRBJ2-7 - TRBV7-9 medium-sized CASSLIGYEQYF TGTGCCAGCAGCTTAATTGGCTACGAGCAGTACTTC
TRBJ1-4 - TRBV7-9 - CASSLAPGGEKLFF TGTGCCAGCAGCTTAGCCCCCGGCGGAGAAAAACTGTTTTTT
TRBJ2-3 TRBD2 TRBV29-1 once CSVELTSGGVDTQYF TGCAGCGTTGAATTGACTAGCGGGGGGGTAGATACGCAGTATTTT
TRBJ1-1 - TRBV5-6 - CASSLGGPGTEAFF TGTGCCAGCAGCTTGGGGGGGCCAGGGACTGAAGCTTTCTTT
TRBJ2-7 TRBD1 TRBV5-1 - CASSEGQGVDEQYF TGCGCCAGCAGCGAGGGACAGGGGGTCGACGAGCAGTACTTC
TRBJ2-1 TRBD2 TRBV9 - CASSEGLAGVFGEQFF TGTGCCAGCAGCGAGGGACTAGCGGGAGTTTTCGGTGAGCAGTTCTTC
TRBJ1-4 - TRBV25-1 - CASSATRGRDNEKLFF TGTGCCAGCAGTGCTACCAGGGGCCGCGATAATGAAAAACTGTTTTTT
TRBJ2-7 TRBD1 TRBV27 - CASSAAGGLSLYF TGTGCCAGCAGTGCCGCAGGGGGCCTCTCGCTGTACTTC
TRBJ1-4 - TRBV13 - CASRQGPRATNEKLFF TGTGCCAGCAGACAAGGACCGAGAGCAACTAATGAAAAACTGTTTTTT
TRBJ2-3 TRBD1 TRBV10-3 - CATRDRGRADTQYF TGTGCCACCCGAGACAGGGGGCGAGCAGATACGCAGTATTTT
TRBJ2-5 TRBD2 TRBV7-9 - CASSSGPTSVQETQYF TGTGCCAGCAGCTCCGGACCTACTAGCGTCCAAGAGACCCAGTACTTC
TRBJ2-7 TRBD2 TRBV6-5 - CASSYSRGFHEQYF TGTGCCAGCAGTTACTCGCGGGGGTTCCACGAGCAGTACTTC
TRBJ2-3 - TRBV6-4 - CASRHPSTDTQYF TGTGCCAGCAGACATCCTAGCACAGATACGCAGTATTTT
TRBJ2-7 - TRBV27 few CASSLGQGYRREQYF TGTGCCAGCAGTTTGGGTCAGGGCTATCGTCGCGAGCAGTACTTC
TRBJ2-1 TRBD2 TRBV27 - CASQSLWTSGSNEQFF TGTGCCAGCCAGTCTCTTTGGACTAGCGGGAGTAATGAGCAGTTCTTC
TRBJ2-2 - TRBV9 once CASSSRSRGDTGELFF TGTGCCAGCAGCTCCAGGAGCCGAGGAGACACCGGGGAGCTGTTTTTT
TRBJ2-7 - TRBV15 - CATSRDPRGREQYF TGTGCCACCAGCAGAGATCCCCGGGGGCGGGAGCAGTACTTC
TRBJ2-2 TRBD1 TRBV5-6 - CASSLEAGQGFSGELFF TGTGCCAGCAGCTTGGAGGCGGGACAGGGGTTCTCCGGGGAGCTGTTTTTT
TRBJ1-4 - TRBV6-1 few CASSEDRNEKLFF TGTGCCAGCAGTGAAGACAGGAATGAAAAACTGTTTTTT
TRBJ2-3 - TRBV11-2 - CASSFPPGLSTDTQYF TGTGCCAGCAGCTTCCCCCCTGGACTTTCGACAGATACGCAGTATTTT
TRBJ2-5 TRBD2 TRBV7-2 - CASSLELAGGKGETQYF TGTGCCAGCAGCTTAGAACTAGCGGGGGGGAAAGGAGAGACCCAGTACTTC
TRBJ2-1 - TRBV27 - CASRRDRGANEQFF TGTGCCAGCAGACGAGACCGGGGCGCCAATGAGCAGTTCTTC
TRBJ2-2 TRBD1 TRBV6-5 - CASSMGQEVTGELFF TGTGCCAGCAGTATGGGACAGGAGGTCACCGGGGAGCTGTTTTTT
TRBJ2-5 TRBD2 TRBV27 - CASSSRLAGDYQETQYF TGTGCCAGCAGTTCAAGACTAGCGGGGGATTACCAAGAGACCCAGTACTTC
TRBJ1-5 TRBD1 TRBV5-8 - CASSLRQGAGQPQHF TGTGCCAGCAGCCTAAGACAGGGGGCAGGACAGCCCCAGCATTTT
TRBJ2-2 TRBD1 TRBV5-6 few CASSYGTGNTGELFF TGTGCCAGCAGCTACGGGACAGGAAACACCGGGGAGCTGTTTTTT
TRBJ2-3 TRBD2 TRBV2 - CASEEGSGRTDTQYF TGTGCCAGCGAGGAAGGTAGCGGGAGAACAGATACGCAGTATTTT
TRBJ2-5 TRBD2 TRBV9 - CASSLSRDYVETQYF TGTGCCAGCAGCCTCAGCCGGGACTATGTAGAGACCCAGTACTTC
TRBJ2-7 - TRBV27 - CANKRDRPSYEQYF TGTGCCAATAAAAGAGACAGGCCCTCCTACGAGCAGTACTTC
TRBJ1-1 - TRBV5-6 - CASSLGGLPEAFF TGTGCCAGCAGCTTGGGTGGCCTACCTGAAGCTTTCTTT
TRBJ2-2 TRBD1 TRBV11-2 - CASRSRDRANTGELFF TGTGCCAGCAGGAGCCGGGACAGAGCGAACACCGGGGAGCTGTTTTTT
TRBJ2-1 TRBD1 TRBV4-1 - CASSQVGQYNEQFF TGCGCCAGCAGCCAAGTGGGACAGTACAATGAGCAGTTCTTC
TRBJ2-5 - TRBV5-1 once CASSLAELGGRGYF TGCGCCAGCAGCTTGGCCGAATTAGGCGGCAGGGGGTACTTC
TRBJ2-1 TRBD1 TRBV18 - CASSGQGNEQFF TGTGCCAGCTCCGGACAGGGCAATGAGCAGTTCTTC